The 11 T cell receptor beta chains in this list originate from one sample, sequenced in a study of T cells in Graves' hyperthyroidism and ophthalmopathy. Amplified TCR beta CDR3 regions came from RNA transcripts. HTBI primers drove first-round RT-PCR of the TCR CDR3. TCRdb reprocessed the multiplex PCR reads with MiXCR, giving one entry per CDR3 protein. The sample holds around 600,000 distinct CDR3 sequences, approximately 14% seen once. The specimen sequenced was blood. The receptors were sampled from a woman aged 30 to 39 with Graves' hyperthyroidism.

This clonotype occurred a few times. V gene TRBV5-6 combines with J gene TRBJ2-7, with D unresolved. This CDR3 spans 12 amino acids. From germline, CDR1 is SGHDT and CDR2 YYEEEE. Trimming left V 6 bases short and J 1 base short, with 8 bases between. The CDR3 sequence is CASNLGSYEQYF. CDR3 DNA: TGTGCCAGCAATCTCGGATCCTACGAGCAGTACTTC. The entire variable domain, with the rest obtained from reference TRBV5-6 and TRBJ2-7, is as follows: DAGVTQSPTHLIKTRGQQVTLRCSPKSGHDTVSWYQQALGQGPQFIFQYYEEEERQRGNFPDRFSGHQFPNYSSELNVNALLLGDSALYLCASNLGSYEQYFGPGTRLTVT.

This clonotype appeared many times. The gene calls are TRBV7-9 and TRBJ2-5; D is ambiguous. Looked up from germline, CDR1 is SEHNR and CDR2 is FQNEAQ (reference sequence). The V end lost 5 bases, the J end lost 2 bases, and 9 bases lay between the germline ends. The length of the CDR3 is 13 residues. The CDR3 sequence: CASSPRRQETQYF. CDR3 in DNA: TGTGCCAGCAGCCCCCGTAGGCAAGAGACCCAGTACTTC.

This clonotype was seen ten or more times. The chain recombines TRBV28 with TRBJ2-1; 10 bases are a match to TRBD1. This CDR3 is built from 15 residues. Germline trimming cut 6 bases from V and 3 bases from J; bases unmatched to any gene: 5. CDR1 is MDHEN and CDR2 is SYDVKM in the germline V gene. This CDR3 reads CASRSGTGDYNEQFF. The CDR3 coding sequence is TGTGCCAGCAGATCCGGGACAGGGGACTACAATGAGCAGTTCTTC.

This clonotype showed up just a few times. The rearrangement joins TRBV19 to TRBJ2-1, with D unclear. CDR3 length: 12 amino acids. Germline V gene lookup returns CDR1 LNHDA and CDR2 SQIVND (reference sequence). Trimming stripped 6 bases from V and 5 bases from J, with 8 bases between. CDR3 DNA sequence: TGTGCCAGTAGCAACCAAAACAATGAGCAGTTCTTC. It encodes CASSNQNNEQFF. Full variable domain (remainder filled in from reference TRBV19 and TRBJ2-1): DGGITQSPKYLFRKEGQNVTLSCEQNLNHDAMYWYRQDPGQGLRLIYYSQIVNDFQKGDIAEGYSVSREKKESFPLTVTSAQKNPTAFYLCASSNQNNEQFFGPGTRLTVL.

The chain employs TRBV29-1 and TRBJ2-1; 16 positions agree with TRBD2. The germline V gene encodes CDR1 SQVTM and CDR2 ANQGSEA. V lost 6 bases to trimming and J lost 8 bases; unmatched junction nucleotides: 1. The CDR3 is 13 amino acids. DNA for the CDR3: TGCAGCGTCGGGACTAGCGGGAGGGATGAGCAGTTCTTC. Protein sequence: CSVGTSGRDEQFF.

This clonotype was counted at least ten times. The CDR3 DNA follows: TGTGCCTGGAGTGCGAATGAGCAGTTCTTC. Translating it yields CAWSANEQFF. The J gene is TRBJ2-1, the V gene TRBV30, with unresolved D. With 1 base removed from V and 7 bases from J, the gap between germline ends came to 2 bases. The CDR3 consists of 10 residues. Germline V gene sequence: CDR1 GTSNPN, CDR2 SVGIG (reference sequence).

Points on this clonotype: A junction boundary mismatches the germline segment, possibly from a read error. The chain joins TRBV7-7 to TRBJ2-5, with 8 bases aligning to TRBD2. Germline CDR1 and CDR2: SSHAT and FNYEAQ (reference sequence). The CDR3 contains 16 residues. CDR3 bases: TGTGCTAGCAGTTGTACCGGGACTAGTCGTCAAGAGACCCAGTACTTC. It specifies CASSCTGTSRQETQYF.

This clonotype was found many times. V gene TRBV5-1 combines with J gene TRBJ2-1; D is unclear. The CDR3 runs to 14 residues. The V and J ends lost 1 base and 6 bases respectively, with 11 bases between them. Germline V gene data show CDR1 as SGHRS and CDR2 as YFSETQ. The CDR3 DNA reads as TGCGCCAGCAGCTTGTGGAACGGTGCCAATGAGCAGTTCTTC. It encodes CASSLWNGANEQFF.

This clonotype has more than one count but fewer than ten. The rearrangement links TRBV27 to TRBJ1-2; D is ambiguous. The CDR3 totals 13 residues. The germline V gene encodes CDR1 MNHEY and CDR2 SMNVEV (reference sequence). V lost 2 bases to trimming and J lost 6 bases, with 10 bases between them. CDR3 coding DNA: TGTGCCAGCAGTTTAACCCTTTTAAATGGCTACACCTTC. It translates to CASSLTLLNGYTF.

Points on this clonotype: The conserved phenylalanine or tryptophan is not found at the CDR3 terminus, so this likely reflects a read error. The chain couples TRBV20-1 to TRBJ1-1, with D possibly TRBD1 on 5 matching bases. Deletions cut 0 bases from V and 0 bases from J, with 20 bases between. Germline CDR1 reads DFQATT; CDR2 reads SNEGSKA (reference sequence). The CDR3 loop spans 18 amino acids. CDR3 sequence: CSAREWGRDYELNTEAFL. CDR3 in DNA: TGCAGTGCTAGAGAGTGGGGACGGGACTATGAACTGAACACTGAAGCTTTCCTT.

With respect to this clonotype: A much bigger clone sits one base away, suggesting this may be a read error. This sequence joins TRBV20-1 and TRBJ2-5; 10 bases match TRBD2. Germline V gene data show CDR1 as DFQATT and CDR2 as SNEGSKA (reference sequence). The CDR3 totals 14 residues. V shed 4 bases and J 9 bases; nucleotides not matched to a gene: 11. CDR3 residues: CSAIDGSGREAQYF. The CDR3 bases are TGCAGTGCTATCGATGGGAGCGGGAGGGAGGCCCAGTACTTC.